The 32 T cell receptor beta chains in this list originate from one sample, sequenced in a study of blood T cells in healthy people across ages. PCR was performed a second time for roughly 7 to 11 cycles using a sample-barcoded 5' primer and a J-beta primer mix. A single record per CDR3 protein comes from TCRdb applying MiXCR to the 5' RACE reads. The table lists 780,000 or so distinct CDR3 sequences, more than 50% of them singletons, with roughly 24% in the top ten. Material for sequencing was blood. Every receptor here comes from a man in his forties or fifties in good health.

V gene TRBV28 combines with J gene TRBJ2-1, with D hard to call. The V gene's germline CDR1 is MDHEN and CDR2 SYDVKM. The CDR3 sequence is 14 residues long. The V gene lost 5 bases and the J gene lost 5 bases, with 13 bases spanning the gap. The CDR3 DNA follows: TGTGCCAGCAGTCGCTCTACTACAAACAATGAGCAGTTCTTC. Residues: CASSRSTTNNEQFF.

This clonotype was found a few times. The chain joins TRBV7-9 to TRBJ2-3; D not certain. Germline V CDR1 and CDR2: SEHNR, FQNEAQ (reference sequence). This CDR3 is built from 15 residues. The ends were cut back, 1 base at V and 0 bases at J, with 8 bases in the middle. This CDR3 reads CASSLVTPSTDTQYF. The CDR3 region has the DNA TGTGCCAGCAGCTTAGTGACACCCAGCACAGATACGCAGTATTTT.

The chain carries TRBV5-1 and TRBJ1-2, with a possible D match to TRBD1 (5 bases). There are 14 residues in the CDR3. Trimming removed 4 bases at V and 4 bases at J, with 14 bases between. Germline assignment: CDR1 SGHRS and CDR2 YFSETQ. CDR3 nucleotide sequence: TGCGCCAGCAGCGTGAAACGGGACGGCTATGGCTACACCTTC. Its protein is CASSVKRDGYGYTF.

The V call is TRBV7-2, the J call TRBJ2-5; 9 nucleotides line up with TRBD2. Germline CDR1 SGHTA, CDR2 FQGNSA. CDR3 length: 14 residues. V dropped 6 bases and J dropped 2; count of bases not matched to a gene: 4. The CDR3 DNA is TGTGCCAGCAGACCAGCGGGGGGACAAGAGACCCAGTACTTC. Amino acid sequence: CASRPAGGQETQYF.

This clonotype was recorded only once. This chain links TRBV5-1 with TRBJ2-1; maybe TRBD2 (5 bases). The CDR3 consists of 14 residues. The germline V gene has CDR1 SGHRS and CDR2 YFSETQ. V was trimmed by 0 bases and J by 7 bases, leaving 11 bases between them. As DNA, the CDR3 is TGCGCCAGCAGCTTGGGGACTGCTTCTAATGAGCAGTTCTTC. Amino acids: CASSLGTASNEQFF.

V usage is TRBV24-1 and J usage is TRBJ2-6; D unclear. Germline V gene lookup returns CDR1 KGHDR and CDR2 SFDVKD. Trimming removed 4 bases from V and 2 bases from J, with 8 bases in between. CDR3 length equals 15 residues. This chain's CDR3 is CATSDPTAGANVLTF. CDR3 DNA sequence: TGTGCCACCAGTGACCCGACCGCTGGGGCCAACGTCCTGACTTTC.

With respect to this clonotype: This may arise from a read error, as a much more abundant clone is one base away. This chain joins TRBV12-3 or TRBV12-4 and TRBJ2-6; D is possibly TRBD1 or TRBD2 (5 bases each). The ends were cut back, 3 bases at V and 0 bases at J, with 12 bases in the middle. The CDR3 consists of 17 residues. CDR3 bases: TGTGCCAGCAGTTTTCAGGGAGTCAGCTCTGGGGCCAACGTCCTGACTTTC. This codes for CASSFQGVSSGANVLTF.

At least ten counts were recorded for this clonotype. Sequence at one end of the junction differs from germline and may be a read error. The chain employs TRBV4-2 and TRBJ2-5, with D possibly TRBD1 on 6 matching bases. Germline lookup yields CDR1 LGHNA and CDR2 YNFKEQ. The CDR3 runs 13 residues. The CDR3 DNA sequence: TGCGCCAGCAGCAGGGGATTACAAGAGACCCAGTACTTC. Residues: CASSRGLQETQYF.

The chain is built from TRBV27 and TRBJ2-5; 13 bases fit TRBD2. This CDR3 is built from 18 residues. Germline trimming cut 5 bases from V and 1 base from J; bases unmatched to any gene: 10. The germline gives CDR1 MNHEY, CDR2 SMNVEV (reference sequence). The CDR3 is CASSVQRGLAGVQETQYF. The CDR3 DNA follows: TGTGCCAGCAGTGTACAACGTGGACTAGCGGGAGTCCAAGAGACCCAGTACTTC.

The genes are TRBV20-1 and TRBJ2-1, with a weak D call TRBD1 (5 bases). Germline V gene data show CDR1 as DFQATT and CDR2 as SNEGSKA (reference sequence). This CDR3 has 13 residues. Trimming removed 5 bases at V and 7 bases at J, with 15 bases between. CDR3 DNA: TGCAGTGCTCCAATTGCAGGGAAAAATGAGCAGTTCTTC. It specifies CSAPIAGKNEQFF.

This clonotype showed up just a few times. This chain connects TRBV29-1 to TRBJ2-1; D may match TRBD1 or TRBD2 (7 bases each). The CDR3 consists of 15 residues. Germline V gene data show CDR1 as SQVTM and CDR2 as ANQGSEA. Trimming left V 5 bases short and J 2 bases short, with 16 bases between. For the CDR3, the DNA is TGCAGCGTTTCCCCAGGGGGAGGGCCCTACAATGAGCAGTTCTTC. It is translated as CSVSPGGGPYNEQFF.

The chain has TRBV2 and TRBJ2-3, with TRBD1 as a possible D gene (6 bases). Germline V gives CDR1 SNHLY, CDR2 FYNNEI. V was clipped by 4 bases and J by 6 bases, with 11 bases between them. The CDR3 contains 13 residues. The CDR3, as DNA: TGTGCCAGCAGTGTGGGGGCCGGGGATACGCAGTATTTT. It codes for CASSVGAGDTQYF.

This chain uses TRBV6-5 with TRBJ1-5, with 8 bases aligning to TRBD1. V lost 6 bases and J lost 0; bases outside the gene matches: 4. CDR3 length: 15 amino acids. Germline CDR1 and CDR2: MNHEY and SVGAGI. The CDR3 protein is CASRWDRYSNQPQHF. In nucleotides, the CDR3 is TGTGCCAGCAGATGGGACAGGTATAGCAATCAGCCCCAGCATTTT.

The rearrangement links TRBV5-1 to TRBJ2-7, with TRBD1 matching over 7 bases. Near its end, the DNA agrees better with TRBJ2-5, so the J call may be wrong. This CDR3 is 16 amino acids long. CDR1 is SGHRS and CDR2 is YFSETQ in the germline V gene. The CDR3 sequence: CASSLSSDRWGETQYF. Written as DNA, the CDR3 is TGCGCCAGCAGCTTATCCTCGGACAGGTGGGGGGAGACCCAGTACTTC.

The CDR3 loop is CASSLVFLGNYNEQFF. CDR3 DNA sequence: TGTGCCAGCAGCTTAGTTTTTCTGGGGAACTACAATGAGCAGTTCTTC. This chain links TRBV7-2 with TRBJ2-1; D remains unclear. Per the germline V gene, CDR1 is SGHTA and CDR2 is FQGNSA. V was shortened by 1 base and J by 3 bases, with 13 bases between the two germline ends. This CDR3 is built from 16 residues. Supplemented by reference TRBV7-2 and TRBJ2-1, the full variable domain reads GAGVSQSPSNKVTEKGKDVELRCDPISGHTALYWYRQSLGQGLEFLIYFQGNSAPDKSGLPSDRFSAERTGGSVSTLTIQRTQQEDSAVYLCASSLVFLGNYNEQFFGPGTRLTVL.

In DNA form, the CDR3 reads TGTGCCTGGAGTGGTCCAGGGACTGGGGCCAACGTCCTGACTTTC. Translated: CAWSGPGTGANVLTF. The J gene is TRBJ2-6, the V gene TRBV30, with TRBD1 as a possible D gene (5 bases). V lost 1 base, J lost 2 bases, and 9 bases lay in between. Per the germline V gene, CDR1 is GTSNPN and CDR2 is SVGIG (reference sequence). CDR3 length: 15 residues.

This clonotype has a handful of counts. Germline and junction disagree at one end, which may indicate a read error. The CDR3 DNA sequence: TGTGCCTGGAGTAGGGAAACTGGCTATGGCTACACCTTT. Translation gives CAWSRETGYGYTF. V usage is TRBV30 and J usage is TRBJ1-2; D not resolved. Germline values: CDR1 GTSNPN, CDR2 SVGIG (reference sequence). CDR3 length equals 13 residues.

This chain uses TRBV20-1 with TRBJ2-1; no firm D call. V was pared by 5 bases and J by 9 bases, with 17 bases between. The germline V gene has CDR1 DFQATT and CDR2 SNEGSKA (reference sequence). The CDR3 loop spans 13 amino acids. The CDR3, as DNA: TGCAGTGCTCTGGCCCCCACGAAAACTGAGCAGTTCTTC. The encoded protein is CSALAPTKTEQFF.

CDR3 coding DNA: TGCGCCAGCAGTTCGGGGGCATTAGTCGACGAGCAGTACTTC. Its protein product is CASSSGALVDEQYF. The gene calls are TRBV5-1 and TRBJ2-5; either TRBD1 or TRBD2 may fit D (6 bases each). The J call is doubtful: the DNA matches TRBJ2-7 better. Germline loops: CDR1 SGHRS, CDR2 YFSETQ. The CDR3 contains 14 residues.

This clonotype was seen a few times. The rearrangement uses TRBV5-1 and TRBJ2-3; 8 bases align to TRBD1. Looked up from germline, CDR1 is SGHRS and CDR2 is YFSETQ. V shed 0 bases, J shed 1 base, and the junction held 4 bases outside the gene matches. This CDR3 has 16 residues. Here the CDR3 reads CASSLGPGQGTDTQYF. DNA for the CDR3: TGCGCCAGCAGCTTGGGCCCGGGACAGGGCACAGATACGCAGTATTTT.

The chain combines TRBV10-3 with TRBJ2-5, with a possible D match to TRBD1 (5 bases). This CDR3 is built from 17 residues. Germline lookup yields CDR1 ENHRY and CDR2 SYGVKD. Trimming removed 3 bases at V and 11 bases at J, with 28 bases between. The CDR3 loop is CAISDQGKGPYYNEQYF. The CDR3, as DNA: TGTGCCATCAGTGATCAGGGTAAAGGGCCTTACTACAATGAGCAGTACTTC.

This clonotype was observed at least ten times. The chain has TRBV7-2 and TRBJ2-5, with 7 bases that match TRBD2. Germline CDR1 is SGHTA and CDR2 is FQGNSA. The ends lost 1 base at V and 6 bases at J; junction bases unmatched: 11. The CDR3 contains 16 residues. This chain's CDR3 is CASSLGGGDYLKTQYF. The CDR3 DNA is TGTGCCAGCAGCTTAGGAGGTGGGGACTATCTAAAGACCCAGTACTTC.

This chain links TRBV20-1 with TRBJ1-5, with a possible D match to TRBD1 (6 bases). Germline CDR1 and CDR2: DFQATT and SNEGSKA (reference sequence). The V end was cut by 3 bases, the J end by 2 bases, with 11 bases between. The CDR3 spans 14 residues. The CDR3 DNA is TGCAGTGCTAGGCCCAGGGGCGGCAATCAGCCCCAGCATTTT. This encodes CSARPRGGNQPQHF.

The sample holds a few counts of this clonotype. This chain connects TRBV4-1 to TRBJ2-1, with D tentatively TRBD2 (5 bases). Germline CDR1 MGHRA, CDR2 YSYEKL. V was clipped by 2 bases and J by 5 bases, with 13 bases between them. This CDR3 has 15 amino acids. The chain's CDR3 is CASSQYTGKHNEQFF. The DNA of the CDR3 is TGCGCCAGCAGCCAATACACGGGAAAACACAATGAGCAGTTCTTC.

The V and J genes are TRBV6-1 and TRBJ1-1; 9 nucleotides align to TRBD1. The CDR3 contains 15 residues. Trimming at V came to 3 bases and at J to 1 base, leaving 3 bases not matched to a gene. CDR1 is MNHNS, CDR2 SASEGT, per germline. The CDR3 bases are TGTGCCAGCAGTGAGTGGACAGGGGCGAACACTGAAGCTTTCTTT. Amino acids: CASSEWTGANTEAFF.

V usage is TRBV7-3 and J usage is TRBJ1-1; D is unclear. The CDR3 contains 14 residues. V was shortened by 2 bases and J by 0 bases, with 7 bases between the two germline ends. Germline values: CDR1 SGHTA, CDR2 FQGTGA. Here the CDR3 reads CASSLGPVNTEAFF. CDR3 sequence (DNA): TGTGCCAGCAGCTTAGGGCCAGTGAACACTGAAGCTTTCTTT.

This clonotype has more than one count but fewer than ten. The chain combines TRBV4-2 with TRBJ2-3; D gene unclear. Germline assignment: CDR1 LGHNA and CDR2 YNFKEQ. The CDR3 sequence is 14 residues long. V was shortened by 0 bases and J by 0 bases, with 4 bases between the two germline ends. The CDR3 coding sequence is TGTGCCAGCAGCCAAGACGGTAGCACAGATACGCAGTATTTT. Its protein is CASSQDGSTDTQYF.

The V call is TRBV20-1, the J call TRBJ2-3, with TRBD1 matching over 8 bases. Germline V lookup: CDR1 DFQATT, CDR2 SNEGSKA (reference sequence). The V segment lost 2 bases and the J segment 6 bases; nucleotides outside the gene matches: 4. This CDR3 is 13 amino acids long. The CDR3 DNA reads TGCAGTGCTAGAACGGCAGGGGGCGATACGCAGTATTTT. It codes for CSARTAGGDTQYF.

The chain combines TRBV20-1 with TRBJ1-2; tentatively, D is TRBD1 (5 bases). There are 18 residues in the CDR3. The germline CDR1 and CDR2 sequences are DFQATT and SNEGSKA (reference sequence). V was clipped by 1 base and J by 1 base, with 22 bases between them. CDR3 loop: CSARAKIRDPFINYGYTF. The DNA of the CDR3 is TGCAGTGCTAGAGCGAAGATCAGGGACCCTTTTATTAACTATGGCTACACCTTC.

Turning to this clonotype: The junction departs from the called germline gene at one end, perhaps through a read error. The gene calls are TRBV20-1 and TRBJ2-4; TRBD2 matches at 7 bases. This CDR3 comprises 15 residues. Germline-derived CDR1 and CDR2 are DFQATT and SNEGSKA (reference sequence). The CDR3 DNA reads TGCAGTGCTAGACCACTAGCGAGGGCCACAAACATTCAGTACTTC. Translation gives CSARPLARATNIQYF.

The rearrangement uses TRBV28 and TRBJ2-5; tentatively, D is TRBD1 (5 bases). The better agreement between TRBJ2-7 and the DNA end casts doubt on the J call. The CDR3 is 13 amino acids. CDR1 is MDHEN and CDR2 is SYDVKM in the germline V gene. CDR3 amino acids: CASSAPQVHEQYF. Here the CDR3 DNA reads TGTGCCAGCAGTGCCCCACAGGTCCACGAGCAGTACTTC.

The chain employs TRBV25-1 and TRBJ1-5, with D perhaps matching TRBD1 (6 bases). The CDR3 extends over 15 amino acids. The V and J ends lost 6 bases and 7 bases respectively, with 19 bases between them. Germline CDR1 is MGHDK and CDR2 is SYGVNS. Here the CDR3 DNA reads TGTGCCAGCAGCCATGGGGGGGCCGCTCGACAGCCCCAGCATTTT. It specifies CASSHGGAARQPQHF.